Shown below are 19 T cell receptor beta chains from a single sample sequenced in a study of PD-1 blockade in classical Hodgkin lymphoma. The assay was immunoSEQ multiplex PCR, and TCRdb's table has in-frame clones only and misses some. The data show tens of thousands of clones, with 78% seen just once and 37% held by the top ten. Time point of the sample: cycle 4 day 1 (C4D1), after six to seven weeks of nivolumab. Following autologous stem cell transplantation, relapse occurred in every patient, and exposure to brentuximab vedotin varied. This material consisted of peripheral blood mononuclear cells (PBMCs), taken before the fourth cycle of nivolumab. The receptors originated from a human donor with classical Hodgkin lymphoma.

This clone has only a few counts. V usage is TRBV10-3 and J usage is TRBJ1-5; possible D gene TRBD1, 5 bases. Trimming cost V 10 bases and J 3 bases, with 13 bases left between them. Germline V gene data show CDR1 as ENHRY and CDR2 as SYGVKD. CDR3 size: 13 residues. In DNA form, the CDR3 reads TGTGCCACCCTGGACATCCTCAATCAGCCCCAGCATTTT. Residues: CATLDILNQPQHF.

The chain carries TRBV5-1 and TRBJ2-5, with 7 bases that match TRBD2. This CDR3 contains 15 residues. J lost 3 bases, V lost 4 bases, and 9 bases had no gene match. Germline CDR1 and CDR2: SGHRS and YFSETQ. CDR3 amino acids: CASSIRTSAEETQYF. The CDR3 bases are TGCGCCAGCAGCATACGCACTAGCGCCGAAGAGACCCAGTACTTC.

This clone came up a few times. The chain recombines TRBV4-2 with TRBJ1-1; D ambiguous. The length of the CDR3 is 14 residues. The V and J ends lost 0 bases and 5 bases respectively, with 10 bases between them. Per germline, CDR1 LGHNA and CDR2 YNFKEQ. The CDR3 spells CASSQESGGTEAFF. In DNA form, the CDR3 reads TGTGCCAGCAGCCAAGAGAGCGGTGGAACTGAAGCTTTCTTT.

The J gene is TRBJ1-3, the V gene TRBV6-5; D gene uncertain. Germline V gives CDR1 MNHEY, CDR2 SVGAGI. The CDR3 sequence is 13 residues long. V shed 4 bases and J shed 2 bases, with 6 bases lying between them. DNA of the CDR3: TGTGCCAGCAGTTCCCGTCCTGGAAACACCATATATTTT. Translating it yields CASSSRPGNTIYF.

This chain connects TRBV29-1 to TRBJ1-1; D ambiguous. V was cut by 8 bases and J by 7 bases, with 14 bases left in between. Per the germline V gene, CDR1 is SQVTM and CDR2 is ANQGSEA. The CDR3 extends over 11 amino acids. CDR3: CSTTLAVEAFF. As DNA, the CDR3 is TGCAGCACAACCCTGGCGGTTGAAGCTTTCTTT.

Worth noting for this clone: A much bigger clone sits one base away, suggesting this may be a read error. The rearrangement uses TRBV2 and TRBJ1-6, with no clear D. In germline, CDR1 is SNHLY, CDR2 FYNNEI. V lost 11 bases to trimming and J lost 6 bases, with 14 bases between them. This CDR3 spans 13 amino acids. CDR3 sequence: CADQEDPNSPLHF. The DNA of the CDR3 is TGTGCCGACCAAGAGGATCCTAATTCACCCCTCCACTTT.

This clone was recorded once. This chain connects TRBV30 to TRBJ2-7; a weak D match, TRBD2 (6 bases). CDR1 is GTSNPN and CDR2 is SVGIG in the germline V gene (reference sequence). Trimming removed 5 bases from V and 10 bases from J, with 21 bases in between. The CDR3 extends over 13 amino acids. CDR3 DNA: TGTGCCTGGGGGGTAGGAGGAGGGCTTGACCAGTACTTC. Translation gives CAWGVGGGLDQYF.

This clone was counted once. The genes are TRBV15 and TRBJ2-3; D remains unclear. The germline V gene has CDR1 LNHNV and CDR2 YYDKDF (reference sequence). The CDR3 is 16 amino acids. V was pared by 2 bases and J by 1 base, with 13 bases between. In nucleotides, the CDR3 is TGTGCCACCAGCAGAAACCTACCGGGCCGCACAGATACGCAGTATTTT. As protein: CATSRNLPGRTDTQYF.

The V and J genes are TRBV5-6 and TRBJ2-1, with D tentatively TRBD1 (5 bases). V gave up 1 base and J gave up 0 bases, with 8 bases separating them. The CDR3 is made up of 15 amino acids. CDR1 is SGHDT, CDR2 YYEEEE, per germline. Here the CDR3 DNA reads TGTGCCAGCAGCTTGCAGGGTAGCTCCTACAATGAGCAGTTCTTC. Translating gives CASSLQGSSYNEQFF. The complete variable domain, with remaining parts taken from reference TRBV5-6 and TRBJ2-1, reads DAGVTQSPTHLIKTRGQQVTLRCSPKSGHDTVSWYQQALGQGPQFIFQYYEEEERQRGNFPDRFSGHQFPNYSSELNVNALLLGDSALYLCASSLQGSSYNEQFFGPGTRLTVL.

This clone was counted only a few times. The rearrangement links TRBV5-1 to TRBJ2-2; 7 positions agree with TRBD2. Germline V gene sequence: CDR1 SGHRS, CDR2 YFSETQ. The CDR3 contains 15 residues. Germline trimming cut 0 bases from V and 3 bases from J; bases unmatched to any gene: 2. The CDR3 sequence: CASSLVLADTGELFF. CDR3 DNA sequence: TGCGCCAGCAGCTTGGTCCTAGCGGACACCGGGGAGCTGTTTTTT.

V usage is TRBV14 and J usage is TRBJ1-2; no clear D gene. Germline assignment: CDR1 SGHDN and CDR2 FVKESK. The germline V and J ends were trimmed by 4 bases and 8 bases, with 11 bases remaining between them. The length of the CDR3 is 12 residues. The CDR3 reads CASSPIQVGYTF. The CDR3 coding sequence is TGTGCCAGCAGCCCGATTCAGGTCGGCTACACCTTC. The complete variable domain, with remaining parts taken from reference TRBV14 and TRBJ1-2, reads EAGVTQFPSHSVIEKGQTVTLRCDPISGHDNLYWYRRVMGKEIKFLLHFVKESKQDESGMPNNRFLAERTGGTYSTLKVQPAELEDSGVYFCASSPIQVGYTFGSGTRLTVV.

This clone was seen many times. The chain couples TRBV16 to TRBJ1-1; 11 bases fit TRBD1. The CDR3 consists of 15 residues. V was clipped by 2 bases and J by 7 bases; unmatched bases: 6. From germline, CDR1 is KGHSY and CDR2 FQNENV. CDR3 coding DNA: TGTGCCAGCAGCCAACCGGACAGGGGGCAGGGTGAAGCTTTCTTT. The encoded protein is CASSQPDRGQGEAFF.

The rearrangement links TRBV6-5 to TRBJ2-1, with TRBD2 as a possible D gene (6 bases). With 4 bases removed from V and 7 bases from J, the gap between germline ends came to 14 bases. CDR1 and CDR2 (germline): MNHEY, SVGAGI. The CDR3 has 14 amino acids. The CDR3 coding sequence is TGTGCCAGCAGTTCTAGACCTCGGGGGAATGAGCAGTTCTTC. Translating it yields CASSSRPRGNEQFF.

This clone has just a few counts. In nucleotides, the CDR3 is TGTGCCAGCAGTTACACCACTGTTGGGTCGTACTACGAGCAGTACTTC. The encoded protein is CASSYTTVGSYYEQYF. The rearrangement joins TRBV6-5 to TRBJ2-7; D is undetermined. CDR1 is MNHEY, CDR2 SVGAGI, per germline. Between the trimmed V and J ends, which lost 2 bases and 3 bases, there was a span of 17 bases. The CDR3 covers 16 residues.

In DNA, the CDR3 is TGTGCCAGCAGCAAAGCAAAAGGACGGAGCCTTTACAATGAGCAGTTCTTC. Translating gives CASSKAKGRSLYNEQFF. The rearrangement uses TRBV21-1 and TRBJ2-1. TRBV21-1 is a known pseudogene. This CDR3 has 17 residues.

V is TRBV27 and J is TRBJ1-4; 8 bases map to TRBD1. The V and J ends lost 5 bases and 0 bases, in that order; junction bases with no gene match: 5. The CDR3 is 16 residues long. Germline assignment: CDR1 MNHEY and CDR2 SMNVEV (reference sequence). CDR3 protein: CASSIQQGATNEKLFF. The DNA for the CDR3 is TGTGCCAGCAGTATCCAACAGGGGGCAACTAATGAAAAACTGTTTTTT. Looking up the rest from reference TRBV27 and TRBJ1-4 gives the full variable domain: EAQVTQNPRYLITVTGKKLTVTCSQNMNHEYMSWYRQDPGLGLRQIYYSMNVEVTDKGDVPEGYKVSRKEKRNFPLILESPSPNQTSLYFCASSIQQGATNEKLFFGSGTQLSVL.

The V and J genes are TRBV2 and TRBJ2-3, with 10 nucleotides matching TRBD2. The CDR3 sequence is 15 residues long. Germline CDR1 reads SNHLY; CDR2 reads FYNNEI. V dropped 6 bases and J dropped 2; count of bases not matched to a gene: 5. The CDR3 sequence is CASRLAGGPTDTQYF. The DNA of the CDR3 is TGTGCCAGCAGGTTAGCGGGGGGACCCACAGATACGCAGTATTTT.

The CDR3 spells CASSTHLTSYEQYF. CDR3 DNA: TGTGCCAGCAGTACCCATCTAACCTCCTACGAGCAGTACTTC. The J gene is TRBJ2-7, the V gene TRBV2; D unresolved. Germline CDR1 is SNHLY and CDR2 is FYNNEI. The CDR3 is 14 amino acids. V was clipped by 5 bases and J by 0 bases, with 11 bases between them.

Remarks on this clone: At one boundary the junction diverges from the germline segment, which might be a read error. The sample has other DNA sequences that encode this CDR3 too. The chain is built from TRBV2 and TRBJ1-1; no definite D call. The germline V gene has CDR1 SNHLY and CDR2 FYNNEI. The CDR3 is made up of 13 amino acids. The CDR3: CASTEGVNTEAFF. Written as DNA, the CDR3 is TGTGCAAGCACAGAGGGCGTGAACACTGAAGCTTTCTTT.